Presented here are 14 T cell receptor beta chains from one specimen sequenced in a study of blood T cell repertoires in COVID-19. TCRdb keeps only in-frame clones here, not all; method: immunoSEQ multiplex PCR. The data hold about 160,000 clones, with about four fifths observed a single time. Sequenced input: peripheral blood. Receptor source: a man in his 60s with active or convalescent COVID-19.

The chain employs TRBV19 and TRBJ1-1; possible D gene TRBD1, 5 bases. CDR3 length equals 14 residues. Trimming shortened V by 6 bases and J by 4 bases, and 15 bases separated the two germline ends. Looked up from germline, CDR1 is LNHDA and CDR2 is SQIVND (reference sequence). CDR3 sequence: CASRGAGGGTEAFF. The CDR3 DNA reads as TGTGCCAGTAGAGGGGCCGGGGGAGGCACTGAAGCTTTCTTT.

This chain connects TRBV11-2 to TRBJ1-4; D is unclear. Germline V gene lookup returns CDR1 SGHAT and CDR2 FQNNGV. This CDR3 contains 13 residues. Trimming removed 5 bases from V and 4 bases from J, with 8 bases in between. DNA for the CDR3: TGTGCCAGCAGCCGCAGTCTTAATGAAAAACTGTTTTTT. Protein product: CASSRSLNEKLFF.

This clone was recorded a few times. This chain joins TRBV2 and TRBJ1-5; possible D gene TRBD1, 5 bases. The V end was cut by 6 bases, the J end by 7 bases, with 13 bases between. Germline V gene sequence: CDR1 SNHLY, CDR2 FYNNEI. The CDR3 consists of 13 residues. CDR3 DNA sequence: TGTGCCAGCAGGGTAGGGGTAGTACAGCCCCAGCATTTT. This translates into CASRVGVVQPQHF.

In regard to this clone: The same CDR3 arises from other DNA sequences in this sample as well. This chain connects TRBV18 to TRBJ2-6; 9 bases map to TRBD1. Losses at the gene ends were 5 bases for V and 4 bases for J; bases not matched to a gene: 6. CDR3 length: 16 residues. Germline V CDR1 and CDR2: KGHSH, LQKENI. The CDR3 protein is CASSTGTGTGANVLTF. The CDR3, as DNA: TGTGCCAGCTCAACCGGGACAGGGACCGGGGCCAACGTCCTGACTTTC.

With regard to this clone: Other DNA sequences in the sample encode the same CDR3. This chain joins TRBV18 and TRBJ2-3, with D perhaps TRBD2 (6 bases). This CDR3 is built from 14 residues. With 1 base removed from V and 1 base from J, the gap between germline ends came to 6 bases. Germline-derived CDR1 and CDR2 are KGHSH and LQKENI. As DNA, the CDR3 is TGTGCCAGCTCACCACAGCGGGGCACAGATACGCAGTATTTT. As protein: CASSPQRGTDTQYF. The entire variable domain, with the rest obtained from reference TRBV18 and TRBJ2-3, is as follows: NAGVMQNPRHLVRRRGQEARLRCSPMKGHSHVYWYRQLPEEGLKFMVYLQKENIIDESGMPKERFSAEFPKEGPSILRIQQVVRGDSAAYFCASSPQRGTDTQYFGPGTRLTVL.

The chain has TRBV15 and TRBJ1-5; 9 positions agree with TRBD1. The germline V gene encodes CDR1 LNHNV and CDR2 YYDKDF (reference sequence). The CDR3 spans 14 residues. Unmatched junction bases numbered 4, after V lost 3 bases and J lost 7 bases. The CDR3 sequence is CATSRDRGGQPQHF. The CDR3 DNA reads TGTGCCACCAGCAGGGACAGGGGCGGCCAGCCCCAGCATTTT.

This chain joins TRBV18 and TRBJ2-2; D possibly corresponds to TRBD2 (5 bases). The V end lost 5 bases, the J end lost 0 bases, and 7 bases lay between the germline ends. Germline V gene data show CDR1 as KGHSH and CDR2 as LQKENI. The CDR3 is 14 amino acids. The CDR3 region is CASSSGTNTGELFF. In DNA, the CDR3 is TGTGCCAGCTCATCGGGAACGAACACCGGGGAGCTGTTTTTT.

The V gene is TRBV13, the J gene TRBJ2-2, with D perhaps TRBD2 (6 bases). This CDR3 is built from 15 residues. V shed 4 bases and J shed 0 bases, with 9 bases lying between them. Germline values: CDR1 PRHDT, CDR2 FYEKMQ (reference sequence). CDR3 coding DNA: TGTGCCAGCAGCTATAGCGGAACGAACACCGGGGAGCTGTTTTTT. Its translation: CASSYSGTNTGELFF.

The chain carries TRBV5-1 and TRBJ2-3; weak D call: TRBD1 (5 bases). Trimming removed 0 bases from V and 0 bases from J, with 17 bases in between. This CDR3 spans 18 amino acids. Germline values: CDR1 SGHRS, CDR2 YFSETQ. DNA for the CDR3: TGCGCCAGCAGCTTGGGTCTTTCAGGGTCTCCTAGCACAGATACGCAGTATTTT. Its translation is CASSLGLSGSPSTDTQYF. Looking up the rest from reference TRBV5-1 and TRBJ2-3 gives the full variable domain: KAGVTQTPRYLIKTRGQQVTLSCSPISGHRSVSWYQQTPGQGLQFLFEYFSETQRNKGNFPGRFSGRQFSNSRSEMNVSTLELGDSALYLCASSLGLSGSPSTDTQYFGPGTRLTVL.

In this sample, this clone turned up a few times. The chain links TRBV6-6 to TRBJ2-2, with D possibly being TRBD1 (6 bases). The CDR3 extends over 13 amino acids. CDR1 and CDR2 (germline): MNHNY, SVGAGI (reference sequence). Trimming pared 8 bases from V and 4 bases from J, leaving 11 bases between. The CDR3 DNA sequence: TGTGCCAGCGCCGGACAGATCACCGGGGAGCTGTTTTTT. Translated, it gives CASAGQITGELFF.

V and J are TRBV5-4 and TRBJ2-6; 10 bases are a match to TRBD1. This CDR3 spans 17 amino acids. Germline lookup yields CDR1 SGHNT and CDR2 YYREEE (reference sequence). With 4 bases clipped from V and 0 bases from J, the junction kept 4 bases outside the gene matches. The CDR3 DNA follows: TGTGCCAGCAGCCCCGGGACAGGGGCCTCTGGGGCCAACGTCCTGACTTTC. It encodes CASSPGTGASGANVLTF.

The chain links TRBV24-1 to TRBJ2-1; 10 bases match TRBD1. The CDR3 runs to 16 residues. With 4 bases clipped from V and 8 bases from J, the junction kept 10 bases outside the gene matches. Germline values: CDR1 KGHDR, CDR2 SFDVKD. The CDR3 nucleotides are TGTGCCACCAGTGACCCGGGACAGGGGTTAAGTGATGAGCAGTTCTTC. This gives the protein CATSDPGQGLSDEQFF.

This chain links TRBV3-1 (or the pseudogene TRBV3-2) with TRBJ2-5, with 7 bases that match TRBD1. V was clipped by 1 base and J by 7 bases; unmatched bases: 3. The CDR3 loop spans 13 amino acids. Germline lookup yields CDR1 LGHDT and CDR2 YNNKEL (reference sequence). The CDR3 loop reads CASSQGPGGTQYF. CDR3 in DNA: TGTGCCAGCAGCCAAGGCCCAGGGGGGACCCAGTACTTC.

This chain joins TRBV7-3 and TRBJ2-5, with D perhaps matching TRBD2 (6 bases). V lost 5 bases, J lost 2 bases, and 15 bases lay in between. Germline CDR1 is SGHTA and CDR2 is FQGTGA. The CDR3 consists of 15 residues. This chain's CDR3 is CASSPQAGLQETQYF. The DNA of the CDR3 is TGTGCCAGCAGCCCCCAAGCGGGCCTACAAGAGACCCAGTACTTC.